This is a list of T cell receptor beta chains from one sample in a study of spatial heterogeneity in lung cancer. Using its own MiXCR run on the 5' RACE reads, TCRdb lists one record per CDR3 protein. The profile shows around 87,000 distinct CDR3 sequences, around 12% of them singletons. The input for sequencing was PBMCs, taken at surgery. These receptors were obtained from a male donor with early-stage non-small cell lung cancer. Both conserved end residues are part of each CDR3. The order of the fields is clone size, CDR3 length, D gene, V gene, J gene, CDR3 DNA, CDR3 protein. D genes are given only for firm matches. Only some rows state a clone size, as once, few, many or a class for expanded clones.

clone_size: -
cdr3_length: 15
d_call: TRBD1
v_call: TRBV25-1
j_call: TRBJ1-2
cdr3_nt: TGTGCCAGCAGTGACTATTCAGGGGGCGACTATGGCTACACCTTC
cdr3_aa: CASSDYSGGDYGYTF

clone_size: few
cdr3_length: 16
d_call: -
v_call: TRBV6-2/TRBV6-3
j_call: TRBJ2-2
cdr3_nt: TGTGCCAGCAGTTACTACTTGGGGGCCAACACCGGGGAGCTGTTTTTT
cdr3_aa: CASSYYLGANTGELFF

clone_size: many
cdr3_length: 14
d_call: TRBD2
v_call: TRBV4-3
j_call: TRBJ2-7
cdr3_nt: TGCGCCAGCAGCCTCAGCGGGGGGAATTACGAGCAGTACTTC
cdr3_aa: CASSLSGGNYEQYF

clone_size: -
cdr3_length: 16
d_call: -
v_call: TRBV20-1
j_call: TRBJ2-1
cdr3_nt: TGCAGTGCTAGGGTTCGTGGGCGGACTGCCAGCGGTGAGCAGTTCTTC
cdr3_aa: CSARVRGRTASGEQFF

clone_size: many
cdr3_length: 13
d_call: -
v_call: TRBV12-3/TRBV12-4
j_call: TRBJ2-5
cdr3_nt: TGTGCCAGCAGAAGGACAGCCATAGAGACCCAGTACTTC
cdr3_aa: CASRRTAIETQYF

clone_size: -
cdr3_length: 14
d_call: -
v_call: TRBV20-1
j_call: TRBJ1-6
cdr3_nt: TGCAGTGCTAGAGAGATAGACAGAAATTCACCCCTCCACTTT
cdr3_aa: CSAREIDRNSPLHF

clone_size: -
cdr3_length: 14
d_call: TRBD1
v_call: TRBV12-3/TRBV12-4
j_call: TRBJ1-2
cdr3_nt: TGTGCCAGCAATCCGGGACAGGCTCTCTATGGCTACACCTTC
cdr3_aa: CASNPGQALYGYTF

clone_size: few
cdr3_length: 14
d_call: -
v_call: TRBV19
j_call: TRBJ2-5
cdr3_nt: TGTGCCAGTAGTATAGTGGCCAGGCAAGAGACCCAGTACTTC
cdr3_aa: CASSIVARQETQYF

clone_size: -
cdr3_length: 15
d_call: -
v_call: TRBV5-4
j_call: TRBJ2-4
cdr3_nt: TGTGCCAGCAGCTTGGCAGGGGGGACCAAAAACATTCAGTACTTC
cdr3_aa: CASSLAGGTKNIQYF

clone_size: few
cdr3_length: 15
d_call: TRBD1
v_call: TRBV2
j_call: TRBJ1-5
cdr3_nt: TGTGCCAGCCTTGCCGAGGGGACAGGGAACCAGCCCCAGCATTTT
cdr3_aa: CASLAEGTGNQPQHF

clone_size: few
cdr3_length: 14
d_call: -
v_call: TRBV28
j_call: TRBJ2-5
cdr3_nt: TGTGCCAGCAGTTTACGCGGGGGCTCGGAGACCCAGTACTTC
cdr3_aa: CASSLRGGSETQYF

clone_size: few
cdr3_length: 13
d_call: -
v_call: TRBV20-1
j_call: TRBJ2-5
cdr3_nt: TGCAGTGCTGCTCGGGGCTGGCAAGAGACCCAGTACTTC
cdr3_aa: CSAARGWQETQYF

clone_size: many
cdr3_length: 12
d_call: -
v_call: TRBV6-2/TRBV6-3
j_call: TRBJ2-7
cdr3_nt: TGTGCCACCCTAAACATGAACTACGAGCAGTACTTC
cdr3_aa: CATLNMNYEQYF

clone_size: many
cdr3_length: 12
d_call: -
v_call: TRBV4-3
j_call: TRBJ1-1
cdr3_nt: TGCGCCAGCAGCCAAACAGGGACTGAAGCTTTCTTT
cdr3_aa: CASSQTGTEAFF

clone_size: many
cdr3_length: 15
d_call: TRBD2
v_call: TRBV6-4
j_call: TRBJ2-7
cdr3_nt: TGTGCCAGCAGTGACTCGACTAGCGGACCCTACGAGCAGTACTTC
cdr3_aa: CASSDSTSGPYEQYF

clone_size: -
cdr3_length: 15
d_call: -
v_call: TRBV7-9
j_call: TRBJ1-6
cdr3_nt: TGTGCCAGCAGCTTAGCTAGCGGGAGCTATTCACCCCTCCACTTT
cdr3_aa: CASSLASGSYSPLHF

clone_size: -
cdr3_length: 12
d_call: -
v_call: TRBV24-1
j_call: TRBJ2-1
cdr3_nt: TGTGCCACCAGTGACCGCCTACATGAGCAGTTCTTC
cdr3_aa: CATSDRLHEQFF

clone_size: many
cdr3_length: 16
d_call: TRBD2
v_call: TRBV28
j_call: TRBJ2-1
cdr3_nt: TGTGCCAGCAGTCTCCCTAGCGGGAGCTCCTACAATGAGCAGTTCTTC
cdr3_aa: CASSLPSGSSYNEQFF

clone_size: many
cdr3_length: 14
d_call: -
v_call: TRBV7-2
j_call: TRBJ2-7
cdr3_nt: TGTGCCAGCAGCTCTAGGAGGACAGAGTACGAGCAGTACTTC
cdr3_aa: CASSSRRTEYEQYF

clone_size: -
cdr3_length: 15
d_call: -
v_call: TRBV28
j_call: TRBJ2-3
cdr3_nt: TGTGCCAGCAGAACAGGGTCGCGTAGCACAGATACGCAGTATTTT
cdr3_aa: CASRTGSRSTDTQYF

clone_size: -
cdr3_length: 16
d_call: -
v_call: TRBV20-1
j_call: TRBJ2-3
cdr3_nt: TGCAGTGCTAGGTCTGGGGGAGTCACTAGCACAGATACGCAGTATTTT
cdr3_aa: CSARSGGVTSTDTQYF

clone_size: -
cdr3_length: 9
d_call: -
v_call: TRBV28
j_call: TRBJ2-5
cdr3_nt: TGTGCCAGCAGTTTACCCTGGGTCTTC
cdr3_aa: CASSLPWVF

clone_size: few
cdr3_length: 11
d_call: -
v_call: TRBV11-2
j_call: TRBJ2-7
cdr3_nt: TGTGCCAGCAGCTTAATTACAGAGCAGTACTTC
cdr3_aa: CASSLITEQYF

clone_size: -
cdr3_length: 16
d_call: TRBD2
v_call: TRBV6-5
j_call: TRBJ2-3
cdr3_nt: TGTGCCAGCAGTCGGACTAGCGGGAGAGCCACAGATACGCAGTATTTT
cdr3_aa: CASSRTSGRATDTQYF

clone_size: few
cdr3_length: 15
d_call: -
v_call: TRBV7-6
j_call: TRBJ2-4
cdr3_nt: TGTGCCAGCAGCTTAGAAGCGGATTCCAAAAACATTCAGTACTTC
cdr3_aa: CASSLEADSKNIQYF

clone_size: few
cdr3_length: 14
d_call: TRBD2
v_call: TRBV7-2
j_call: TRBJ2-1
cdr3_nt: TGTGCCAGCAGCGAGACATCTAGCGGGGGGCGCCAGTTCTTC
cdr3_aa: CASSETSSGGRQFF

clone_size: few
cdr3_length: 15
d_call: -
v_call: TRBV25-1
j_call: TRBJ2-7
cdr3_nt: TGTGCCAGCAGGGAGAGGGGGACGAGCTCCTACGAGCAGTACTTC
cdr3_aa: CASRERGTSSYEQYF

clone_size: many
cdr3_length: 16
d_call: TRBD1
v_call: TRBV2
j_call: TRBJ1-5
cdr3_nt: TGTGCCAGCAATTCCGGGACAGGGGCTAGCAATCAGCCCCAGCATTTT
cdr3_aa: CASNSGTGASNQPQHF

clone_size: many
cdr3_length: 15
d_call: -
v_call: TRBV5-6
j_call: TRBJ1-3
cdr3_nt: TGTGCCAGCAGCTTGGTGGGGGACGGAGGACTTACCATATATTTT
cdr3_aa: CASSLVGDGGLTIYF

clone_size: many
cdr3_length: 15
d_call: -
v_call: TRBV9
j_call: TRBJ2-2
cdr3_nt: TGTGCCAGCAGCGTAGGACCGGGGGCGACCGGGGAGCTGTTTTTT
cdr3_aa: CASSVGPGATGELFF

clone_size: few
cdr3_length: 14
d_call: -
v_call: TRBV13
j_call: TRBJ2-1
cdr3_nt: TGTGCCAGCAGCTTATCTCAGGGGGGAAATGAGCAGTTCTTC
cdr3_aa: CASSLSQGGNEQFF

clone_size: few
cdr3_length: 15
d_call: -
v_call: TRBV5-6
j_call: TRBJ2-5
cdr3_nt: TGTGCCAGCAGCCTGATCCGGGACAACCAAGAGACCCAGTACTTC
cdr3_aa: CASSLIRDNQETQYF

clone_size: few
cdr3_length: 15
d_call: -
v_call: TRBV12-3/TRBV12-4
j_call: TRBJ2-6
cdr3_nt: TGTGCCAGCAGTTTGGCCGTATCTGGGGCCAACGTCCTGACTTTC
cdr3_aa: CASSLAVSGANVLTF

clone_size: many
cdr3_length: 16
d_call: -
v_call: TRBV6-2/TRBV6-3
j_call: TRBJ2-1
cdr3_nt: TGTGCCAGCAGTCCCCACGGGATGGGGAAGCACAATGAGCAGTTCTTC
cdr3_aa: CASSPHGMGKHNEQFF

clone_size: -
cdr3_length: 15
d_call: -
v_call: TRBV27
j_call: TRBJ1-1
cdr3_nt: TGTGCCAGCAGTAGAGGGGGGCAGGTTCACACTGAAGCTTTCTTT
cdr3_aa: CASSRGGQVHTEAFF

clone_size: -
cdr3_length: 16
d_call: -
v_call: TRBV6-2/TRBV6-3
j_call: TRBJ1-1
cdr3_nt: TGTGCCAGCAAAGAGAACAGGGCCGGGGACCGCACTGAAGCTTTCTTT
cdr3_aa: CASKENRAGDRTEAFF

clone_size: -
cdr3_length: 19
d_call: TRBD2
v_call: TRBV11-2
j_call: TRBJ2-3
cdr3_nt: TGTGCCAGCAGGTCGAGGGGGACTAGCGAGGGGGAAAGCACAGATACGCAGTATTTT
cdr3_aa: CASRSRGTSEGESTDTQYF

clone_size: -
cdr3_length: 14
d_call: TRBD1
v_call: TRBV12-3/TRBV12-4
j_call: TRBJ2-5
cdr3_nt: TGTGCCAGCAGTTTCAACAGGGGCCCCGAGACCCAGTACTTC
cdr3_aa: CASSFNRGPETQYF

clone_size: few
cdr3_length: 14
d_call: -
v_call: TRBV14
j_call: TRBJ2-1
cdr3_nt: TGTGCCAGCAGCCACTGGAGCTCCTACAATGAGCAGTTCTTC
cdr3_aa: CASSHWSSYNEQFF

clone_size: few
cdr3_length: 15
d_call: -
v_call: TRBV5-1
j_call: TRBJ2-3
cdr3_nt: TGCGCCAGCAGCCCGTCATTACCAGGTCGAGATACGCAGTATTTT
cdr3_aa: CASSPSLPGRDTQYF

clone_size: many
cdr3_length: 16
d_call: TRBD2
v_call: TRBV11-2
j_call: TRBJ2-3
cdr3_nt: TGTGCCAGCAGCTTAAGGACTAGCGGGAAAACAGATACGCAGTATTTT
cdr3_aa: CASSLRTSGKTDTQYF

clone_size: -
cdr3_length: 15
d_call: -
v_call: TRBV27
j_call: TRBJ2-2
cdr3_nt: TGTGCCAGCACTCCGAGGGGGATTGGCGCCGGGGAGCTGTTTTTT
cdr3_aa: CASTPRGIGAGELFF

clone_size: few
cdr3_length: 15
d_call: TRBD1
v_call: TRBV29-1
j_call: TRBJ1-1
cdr3_nt: TGCAGCGCCCACCCGACAGGGGGCTGGGGCACTGAAGCTTTCTTT
cdr3_aa: CSAHPTGGWGTEAFF

clone_size: few
cdr3_length: 12
d_call: -
v_call: TRBV3-1
j_call: TRBJ2-7
cdr3_nt: TGTGCCAGCAGCCAAATCATTCACGAGCAGTACTTC
cdr3_aa: CASSQIIHEQYF

clone_size: few
cdr3_length: 15
d_call: TRBD2
v_call: TRBV20-1
j_call: TRBJ2-4
cdr3_nt: TGCAGTGCTCCTCCGCGCGGGAGATCCAAAAACATTCAGTACTTC
cdr3_aa: CSAPPRGRSKNIQYF

clone_size: -
cdr3_length: 15
d_call: TRBD1
v_call: TRBV5-1
j_call: TRBJ2-2
cdr3_nt: TGCGCCAGCCAATTGATAAAGGGGGCCAAGGAGGAGCTGTTTTTT
cdr3_aa: CASQLIKGAKEELFF

clone_size: -
cdr3_length: 17
d_call: -
v_call: TRBV19
j_call: TRBJ2-3
cdr3_nt: TGTGCCAGTAGTATCTCGGGACCGATGTCGTACACAGATACGCAGTATTTT
cdr3_aa: CASSISGPMSYTDTQYF

clone_size: -
cdr3_length: 13
d_call: -
v_call: TRBV20-1
j_call: TRBJ2-2
cdr3_nt: TGCAGTGCTAGGGCTCCGAACACCGGGGAGCTGTTTTTT
cdr3_aa: CSARAPNTGELFF

clone_size: many
cdr3_length: 13
d_call: -
v_call: TRBV28
j_call: TRBJ2-3
cdr3_nt: TGTGCCAGCAGTTTAGGACAGACAGATACGCAGTATTTT
cdr3_aa: CASSLGQTDTQYF

clone_size: many
cdr3_length: 15
d_call: -
v_call: TRBV9
j_call: TRBJ2-3
cdr3_nt: TGTGCCAGCAGCGTACGGGCGACTAGCACAGATACGCAGTATTTT
cdr3_aa: CASSVRATSTDTQYF

clone_size: many
cdr3_length: 14
d_call: -
v_call: TRBV12-3/TRBV12-4
j_call: TRBJ1-6
cdr3_nt: TGTGCCAGCAGTCCGGACGGTTATAATTCACCCCTCCACTTT
cdr3_aa: CASSPDGYNSPLHF

clone_size: -
cdr3_length: 16
d_call: -
v_call: TRBV3-1
j_call: TRBJ2-2
cdr3_nt: TGTGCCAGCAGCCAGCACCCCAGCGGACTAACCGGGGAGCTGTTTTTT
cdr3_aa: CASSQHPSGLTGELFF